Presented here are 30 T cell receptor beta chains from one specimen sequenced in a study of breast tumors, draining lymph nodes, adjacent tissues. MiXCR, run by TCRdb on the multiplex PCR reads, gives a single entry per CDR3 protein. The sample holds approximately 17,000 distinct CDR3 sequences; over 40% are singletons and the top ten take more than 10%. The sequencing input was tumor-adjacent breast tissue. The receptors come from a female donor with breast cancer. Some clones in this sample may be carry-over from other donors' samples.

This clonotype was seen many times. A much larger clone differs by one base, so this may be a read error. This chain connects TRBV6-1 to TRBJ2-1; 12 nucleotides line up with TRBD2. Unmatched junction bases numbered 4, after V lost 5 bases and J lost 8 bases. The germline CDR1 and CDR2 sequences are MNHNS and SASEGT. The CDR3 is 14 residues long. The CDR3 DNA is TGTGCCAGCAGTCTAGCGGGAGGGCCTTATGAGCAGTTCTTC. It translates to CASSLAGGPYEQFF.

This clonotype counts as medium-sized. This chain uses TRBV4-2 with TRBJ1-2; D remains ambiguous. This CDR3 is 14 amino acids long. Trimming shortened V by 0 bases and J by 8 bases, and 13 bases separated the two germline ends. CDR1 and CDR2 (germline): LGHNA, YNFKEQ. As DNA, the CDR3 is TGTGCCAGCAGCCAAGATTTAGTGTTTTTGGGCTACACCTTC. Protein: CASSQDLVFLGYTF.

The V and J genes are TRBV20-1 and TRBJ1-3; a possible D gene is TRBD1 (5 bases). The CDR3 covers 16 residues. CDR1 and CDR2 (germline): DFQATT, SNEGSKA (reference sequence). Trimming left V 0 bases short and J 4 bases short, with 16 bases between. CDR3 in DNA: TGCAGTGCTAGAGATGCGCCAGGGTTGAGAGGAAACACCATATATTTT. Amino acids: CSARDAPGLRGNTIYF.

The chain has TRBV6-1 and TRBJ1-2; the D is unclear. Germline V CDR1 and CDR2: MNHNS, SASEGT. The CDR3 covers 12 residues. The ends were cut back, 10 bases at V and 3 bases at J, with 12 bases in the middle. CDR3 nucleotides: TGTGCCACCACACTCGCTGACTATGGCTACACCTTC. This gives the protein CATTLADYGYTF.

This clonotype is medium-sized in the sample. V gene TRBV6-5 combines with J gene TRBJ1-3; a weak D match, TRBD1 (5 bases). This CDR3 comprises 13 residues. V gave up 10 bases and J gave up 4 bases, with 14 bases separating them. CDR1 is MNHEY, CDR2 SVGAGI, per germline. The CDR3 bases are TGTGCCACCGGGGGTAGGCAAGGAAACACCATATATTTT. Encoded protein: CATGGRQGNTIYF.

This clonotype is judged medium-sized. The genes are TRBV7-9 and TRBJ2-7; D uncertain. The V gene lost 2 bases and the J gene lost 3 bases, with 8 bases spanning the gap. Germline-derived CDR1 and CDR2 are SEHNR and FQNEAQ (reference sequence). This CDR3 has 13 residues. CDR3: CASSLNADYEQYF. As DNA, the CDR3 is TGTGCCAGCAGCTTAAATGCTGACTACGAGCAGTACTTC.

This clonotype was picked up many times. The chain has TRBV5-8 and TRBJ2-7, with D perhaps given as TRBD1 or TRBD2 (6 bases each). Trimming stripped 1 base from V and 6 bases from J, with 11 bases between. The germline gives CDR1 SGHTS, CDR2 YDEGEE. The CDR3 spans 13 residues. CDR3 sequence: CASSLLGGGEQYF. The CDR3 DNA follows: TGTGCCAGCAGCTTGTTGGGGGGCGGCGAGCAGTACTTC. The complete variable domain, with remaining parts taken from reference TRBV5-8 and TRBJ2-7, reads EAGVTQSPTHLIKTRGQQATLRCSPISGHTSVYWYQQALGLGLQFLLWYDEGEERNRGNFPPRFSGRQFPNYSSELNVNALELEDSALYLCASSLLGGGEQYFGPGTRLTVT.

Turning to this clonotype: A much larger clone is a single base away; this may be a read error. This sequence joins TRBV11-2 and TRBJ2-7, with 15 bases lining up with TRBD2. Germline V CDR1 and CDR2: SGHAT, FQNNGV. The CDR3 consists of 16 residues. V lost 5 bases and J lost 6; bases outside the gene matches: 8. The CDR3 protein is CASSPTGLAGGSEQYF. The CDR3 DNA reads TGTGCCAGCAGCCCCACGGGACTAGCGGGAGGTAGCGAGCAGTACTTC.

The J gene is TRBJ2-7, the V gene TRBV7-9; 15 nucleotides match TRBD2. V trimming: 4 bases; J trimming: 4 bases; junction bases outside the gene matches: 5. This CDR3 has 16 amino acids. CDR1 is SEHNR and CDR2 is FQNEAQ in the germline V gene (reference sequence). In DNA form, the CDR3 reads TGTGCCAGCAGCTGGGGACTAGCGGGGGGAGGATACGAGCAGTACTTC. Translation gives CASSWGLAGGGYEQYF. The full variable domain, with the rest looked up from reference TRBV7-9 and TRBJ2-7, is DTGVSQNPRHKITKRGQNVTFRCDPISEHNRLYWYRQTLGQGPEFLTYFQNEAQLEKSRLLSDRFSAERPKGSFSTLEIQRTEQGDSAMYLCASSWGLAGGGYEQYFGPGTRLTVT.

Many counts were recorded for this clonotype. Since a much larger clone is just one base distant, this may be a read error. The chain is built from TRBV14 and TRBJ2-1; unclear D gene. This CDR3 has 14 residues. Germline V CDR1 and CDR2: SGHDN, FVKESK. CDR3 in DNA: TGTGCCAGCAGCTCATATGGACCCCGCAATGAGCAGTCCTTC. Its translation is CASSSYGPRNEQSF.

This chain links TRBV7-9 with TRBJ2-3; perhaps TRBD2 as D (6 bases). CDR1 is SEHNR, CDR2 FQNEAQ, per germline (reference sequence). Between the trimmed V and J ends, which lost 2 bases and 2 bases, there was a span of 11 bases. There are 15 residues in the CDR3. This chain's CDR3 is CASSLRGGYTDTQYF. Here the CDR3 DNA reads TGTGCCAGCAGCTTACGGGGAGGATACACAGATACGCAGTATTTT.

This chain uses TRBV6-1 with TRBJ2-7, with D possibly matching TRBD2 (5 bases). CDR1 MNHNS and CDR2 SASEGT come from the germline V gene. V was shortened by 6 bases and J by 2 bases, with 11 bases between the two germline ends. The CDR3 extends over 13 amino acids. In DNA form, the CDR3 reads TGTGCCAGCAGCGCGGGCAGACCCTACGAGCAGTACTTC. Protein sequence: CASSAGRPYEQYF.

This clonotype has a count of ten or more. J is TRBJ1-1 and V is TRBV7-9; D not resolved. The CDR3 length is 13 residues. V dropped 2 bases and J dropped 1 base, with 5 bases sitting between them. The germline gives CDR1 SEHNR, CDR2 FQNEAQ (reference sequence). The CDR3 is CASSLTRNTEAFF. CDR3 bases: TGTGCCAGCAGCTTAACGAGGAACACTGAAGCTTTCTTT.

The chain recombines TRBV5-5 with TRBJ1-2; 11 positions agree with TRBD1. CDR3 length: 15 residues. Looked up from germline, CDR1 is SGHKS and CDR2 is YYEKEE (reference sequence). V was pared by 0 bases and J by 7 bases, with 5 bases of the junction left unmatched. DNA of the CDR3: TGTGCCAGCAGCTTGGATCGGACAGGGGGCACTGGCTACACCTTC. Translating gives CASSLDRTGGTGYTF.

The rearrangement links TRBV20-1 to TRBJ1-3, with a possible D match to TRBD1 (5 bases). The CDR3 is 15 residues long. The ends were cut back, 0 bases at V and 4 bases at J, with 13 bases in the middle. Germline CDR1 DFQATT, CDR2 SNEGSKA (reference sequence). The chain's CDR3 is CSARDTRGWGNTIYF. The CDR3 DNA reads TGCAGTGCTAGAGATACAAGGGGCTGGGGAAACACCATATATTTT.

Ten or more counts support this clonotype. The J gene is TRBJ2-5, the V gene TRBV4-1, with 9 bases lining up with TRBD2. The CDR3 covers 16 residues. Germline loops: CDR1 MGHRA, CDR2 YSYEKL. The V gene end was trimmed by 0 bases and the J gene end by 5 bases; junction bases not matched to a gene: 7. CDR3 nucleotide sequence: TGCGCCAGCAGCCAAGACCCCCCTAGCGGGGTGGAGACCCAGTACTTC. Translating it yields CASSQDPPSGVETQYF.

In its sample, this clonotype ranks as medium-sized. For the CDR3, the DNA is TGTGCCAGCAGCTCGCGGGACAGGGGTCTAAACTATGGCTACACCTTC. It yields the protein CASSSRDRGLNYGYTF. The chain combines TRBV11-2 with TRBJ1-2; 10 bases map to TRBD1. The CDR3 consists of 16 residues. Germline values: CDR1 SGHAT, CDR2 FQNNGV. V shed 4 bases, J shed 2 bases, and the junction held 7 bases outside the gene matches. Filled out from reference TRBV11-2 and TRBJ1-2, the complete variable domain reads EAGVAQSPRYKIIEKRQSVAFWCNPISGHATLYWYQQILGQGPKLLIQFQNNGVVDDSQLPKDRFSAERLKGVDSTLKIQPAKLEDSAVYLCASSSRDRGLNYGYTFGSGTRLTVV.

By sample share, this clonotype is medium-sized. The chain has TRBV20-1 and TRBJ2-7, with D tentatively TRBD2 (6 bases). Germline CDR1 is DFQATT and CDR2 is SNEGSKA (reference sequence). This CDR3 comprises 13 residues. Trimming pared 6 bases from V and 1 base from J, leaving 13 bases between. The DNA of the CDR3 is TGCAGTGCCCCCGGGAGCTATTCCTACGAGCAGTACTTC. Its translation: CSAPGSYSYEQYF.

This chain uses TRBV19 with TRBJ2-1, with D perhaps matching TRBD2 (5 bases). Trimming left V 6 bases short and J 0 bases short, with 18 bases between. The CDR3 totals 17 residues. Germline loops: CDR1 LNHDA, CDR2 SQIVND (reference sequence). The CDR3 protein is CASSRTGGLSSYNEQFF. The CDR3 nucleotides read TGTGCCAGTAGCAGAACCGGCGGGCTGAGCTCCTACAATGAGCAGTTCTTC.

This chain uses TRBV6-1 with TRBJ2-2; D could derive from TRBD1 or TRBD2 (5 bases each). Trimming removed 7 bases at V and 4 bases at J, with 16 bases between. The germline CDR1 and CDR2 sequences are MNHNS and SASEGT. CDR3 length: 15 residues. The DNA of the CDR3 is TGTGCCAGCATCCTCACGGGGCTTCTCACCGGGGAGCTGTTTTTT. It is translated as CASILTGLLTGELFF.

By sample share, this clonotype is medium-sized. This sequence joins TRBV11-2 and TRBJ2-7, with D possibly being TRBD1 or TRBD2 (5 bases each). CDR3 length: 15 residues. Looked up from germline, CDR1 is SGHAT and CDR2 is FQNNGV. V dropped 1 base and J dropped 2 bases, with 12 bases sitting between them. The CDR3 here is CASSLAGTATYEQYF. Written as DNA, the CDR3 is TGTGCCAGCAGCTTAGCGGGGACCGCCACCTACGAGCAGTACTTC.

This chain links TRBV11-2 with TRBJ1-3, with D unclear. Trimming pared 0 bases from V and 0 bases from J, leaving 6 bases between. Germline CDR1 reads SGHAT; CDR2 reads FQNNGV. The CDR3 length is 15 residues. Written as DNA, the CDR3 is TGTGCCAGCAGCTTAGAAGGCAGCTCTGGAAACACCATATATTTT. It encodes CASSLEGSSGNTIYF.

The chain joins TRBV2 to TRBJ2-7, with TRBD2 identical over 9 bases. The CDR3 runs 16 residues. Germline V gene data show CDR1 as SNHLY and CDR2 as FYNNEI. The V gene end was trimmed by 1 base and the J gene end by 2 bases; junction bases not matched to a gene: 6. The CDR3 sequence is CASSEEASGDAYEQYF. In DNA, the CDR3 is TGTGCCAGCAGTGAAGAGGCTAGCGGGGACGCCTACGAGCAGTACTTC.

This clonotype is categorized as medium-sized (0.01 to 0.1%). The V gene is TRBV11-3, the J gene TRBJ2-7; no clear D. The length of the CDR3 is 14 residues. V dropped 0 bases and J dropped 1 base, with 7 bases sitting between them. Per the germline V gene, CDR1 is SGHNT and CDR2 is YENEEA. The CDR3 sequence is CASSLDAGSYEQYF. The CDR3 DNA reads TGTGCCAGCAGCTTAGATGCCGGTTCCTACGAGCAGTACTTC. Full variable domain (remainder filled in from reference TRBV11-3 and TRBJ2-7): EAGVVQSPRYKIIEKKQPVAFWCNPISGHNTLYWYLQNLGQGPELLIRYENEEAVDDSQLPKDRFSAERLKGVDSTLKIQPAELGDSAVYLCASSLDAGSYEQYFGPGTRLTVT.

This clonotype is deemed medium-sized. The gene calls are TRBV2 and TRBJ2-3; tentatively, D is TRBD1 (6 bases). From germline, CDR1 is SNHLY and CDR2 FYNNEI. Trimming stripped 8 bases from V and 5 bases from J, with 14 bases between. CDR3 size: 13 residues. The CDR3 DNA follows: TGTGCCAGCGGGGCAACAGGGAGAGATACGCAGTATTTT. As protein: CASGATGRDTQYF. The complete variable domain, with remaining parts taken from reference TRBV2 and TRBJ2-3, reads EPEVTQTPSHQVTQMGQEVILRCVPISNHLYFYWYRQILGQKVEFLVSFYNNEISEKSEIFDDQFSVERPDGSNFTLKIRSTKLEDSAMYFCASGATGRDTQYFGPGTRLTVL.

Ten or more counts support this clonotype. The chain couples TRBV20-1 to TRBJ1-1, with D possibly matching TRBD1 (6 bases). Germline CDR1 reads DFQATT; CDR2 reads SNEGSKA (reference sequence). The CDR3 consists of 13 residues. Trimming pared 7 bases from V and 3 bases from J, leaving 15 bases between. CDR3 DNA: TGCAGTGTACCAGGGGACCGGGACACTGAAGCTTTCTTT. Amino acids: CSVPGDRDTEAFF.

In its sample, this clonotype was seen once. A read error may produce the germline difference seen at one junction end. The gene calls are TRBV20-1 and TRBJ2-7; TRBD2 matches 16 bases. Germline V lookup: CDR1 DFQATT, CDR2 SNEGSKA (reference sequence). CDR3 length: 11 amino acids. Here the CDR3 reads CSARPGLAGGF. The CDR3 DNA reads as TGCAGTGCTAGACCGGGACTAGCGGGAGGGTTC.

This clonotype has more than one count but fewer than ten. The chain couples TRBV2 to TRBJ2-7, with D tentatively TRBD1 or TRBD2 (6 bases each). Trimming removed 11 bases from V and 6 bases from J, with 17 bases in between. Germline CDR1 is SNHLY and CDR2 is FYNNEI. The CDR3 has 12 amino acids. In DNA, the CDR3 is TGTGCCGCCGCTATGGAGGGGGGCGAGCAGTACTTC. Amino acids: CAAAMEGGEQYF. Complete variable domain (other parts from reference TRBV2 and TRBJ2-7): EPEVTQTPSHQVTQMGQEVILRCVPISNHLYFYWYRQILGQKVEFLVSFYNNEISEKSEIFDDQFSVERPDGSNFTLKIRSTKLEDSAMYFCAAAMEGGEQYFGPGTRLTVT.

This clonotype was detected many times. The chain joins TRBV3-1 to TRBJ2-5; TRBD2 aligns across 11 bases. The germline CDR1 and CDR2 sequences are LGHDT and YNNKEL (reference sequence). The CDR3 is 20 amino acids. J was trimmed by 5 bases and V by 3 bases; bases with no gene match: 20. Written as DNA, the CDR3 is TGTGCCAGCAGCCAGCGACCGTTATTAGCGGGGGGGCAAGCTCGTGAGACCCAGTACTTC. Translating gives CASSQRPLLAGGQARETQYF.

By its share, this clonotype is medium-sized. The rearrangement links TRBV11-3 to TRBJ2-7; 8 bases agree with TRBD1. The J segment lost 1 base and the V segment lost 3 bases, leaving 5 bases of the junction unmatched. The CDR3 is made up of 15 amino acids. Germline assignment: CDR1 SGHNT and CDR2 YENEEA. The chain's CDR3 is CASSFQGAHSYEQYF. CDR3 sequence (DNA): TGTGCCAGCAGCTTTCAGGGGGCGCATTCCTACGAGCAGTACTTC.